What follows are 9 T cell receptor beta chains derived from one specimen sequenced in a study of blood T cell repertoires in COVID-19. Only in-frame clones appear in the TCRdb table, and some are missing; sequencing was by immunoSEQ multiplex PCR. The table lists 90,000 or so clones, roughly 83% of them singletons. The sample consisted of peripheral blood. The receptor set was obtained from a human donor in a cohort sampled during active COVID-19.

This clone was found once. The CDR3 is CASRARLAGRYEQYF. CDR3 coding DNA: TGTGCCAGCAGAGCTCGACTAGCGGGGCGTTACGAGCAGTACTTC. The J gene is TRBJ2-7, the V gene TRBV7-2; 11 nucleotides line up with TRBD2. CDR3 size: 15 residues. J lost 4 bases, V lost 6 bases, and 8 bases had no gene match. CDR1 and CDR2 from the germline V gene are SGHTA and FQGNSA.

The chain is built from TRBV5-1 and TRBJ2-6; possible D gene TRBD1, 5 bases. Per germline, CDR1 SGHRS and CDR2 YFSETQ. CDR3 length: 14 residues. The germline V and J ends were trimmed by 2 bases and 2 bases, with 5 bases remaining between them. CDR3 coding DNA: TGCGCCAGCAGCTTAGGGGCTGGGGCCAACGTCCTGACTTTC. As protein: CASSLGAGANVLTF.

The chain has TRBV27 and TRBJ1-2; 7 bases fit TRBD1. J gave up 3 bases and V 6 bases, and 10 bases lay outside the gene matches. From germline, CDR1 is MNHEY and CDR2 SMNVEV (reference sequence). The CDR3 covers 15 residues. The CDR3 is CASSPRTGAYYGYTF. In DNA, the CDR3 is TGTGCCAGCAGCCCCCGGACAGGCGCATACTATGGCTACACCTTC.

This chain uses TRBV6-5 with TRBJ2-3, with D unclear. CDR1 and CDR2 from the germline V gene are MNHEY and SVGAGI. The CDR3 has 15 residues. V lost 0 bases, J lost 0 bases, and 7 bases lay in between. CDR3 sequence reads: CASSYSSGSTDTQYF. The CDR3 DNA reads as TGTGCCAGCAGTTACTCTTCCGGGAGCACAGATACGCAGTATTTT.

This clone was seen just once. V gene TRBV6-1 combines with J gene TRBJ1-5; D might be TRBD1 (6 bases). The germline CDR1 and CDR2 sequences are MNHNS and SASEGT. The CDR3 has 17 residues. V was trimmed by 2 bases and J by 9 bases, leaving 23 bases between them. CDR3 in DNA: TGTGCCAGCAGTGAAAGTCTCCGTTGGACAGCCTCGTGGCCCCAGCATTTT. This encodes CASSESLRWTASWPQHF.

The chain employs TRBV24-1 and TRBJ2-6, with D possibly matching TRBD2 (7 bases). The V gene lost 9 bases and the J gene lost 2 bases, with 13 bases spanning the gap. The germline V gene encodes CDR1 KGHDR and CDR2 SFDVKD. This CDR3 region has 15 residues. The CDR3 nucleotides are TGTGCCACCGGGAGGGGGGGGACTGGGGCCAACGTCCTGACTTTC. Amino acid sequence: CATGRGGTGANVLTF.

The genes are TRBV28 and TRBJ1-5; TRBD1 agrees at 8 bases. From germline, CDR1 is MDHEN and CDR2 SYDVKM. The CDR3 sequence is 13 residues long. After removal of 9 bases from V and 7 bases from J, the junction contained 8 bases not matched to a gene. The CDR3 region has the DNA TGTGCCAGTACAGACAGGGGAGACCAGCCCCAGCATTTT. Amino acids: CASTDRGDQPQHF.

The J gene is TRBJ1-1, the V gene TRBV14; no firm D call. The germline V and J ends were trimmed by 2 bases and 0 bases, with 16 bases remaining between them. The CDR3 is made up of 17 amino acids. Per the germline V gene, CDR1 is SGHDN and CDR2 is FVKESK. CDR3 region: CASSQRGTGYMNTEAFF. As DNA, the CDR3 is TGTGCCAGCAGCCAACGGGGTACGGGATACATGAACACTGAAGCTTTCTTT.

The chain employs TRBV28 and TRBJ2-1; the D gene is possibly TRBD2 (6 bases). V was pared by 6 bases and J by 7 bases, with 10 bases between. This CDR3 region has 12 residues. CDR1 MDHEN and CDR2 SYDVKM come from the germline V gene. CDR3 region: CASRGSGNEQFF. Written as DNA, the CDR3 is TGTGCCAGCAGGGGTAGCGGAAATGAGCAGTTCTTC.